This T cell receptor (beta chain) was recorded in a study of T-cell memory formation after mild COVID-19. As concerns this clonotype: Its antigen remains unidentified.

5'RACE primed at constant segments yielded TCR alpha and TCR beta cDNA libraries bearing sample barcodes and UMIs. TCRdb analysed the 5' RACE reads with MiXCR anew, one entry per CDR3 protein. This table has 450,000 to 700,000 distinct CDR3 sequences, about a sixth appearing once. V lost 0 bases to trimming and J lost 5 bases, with 18 bases between them. Germline CDR1 SGHRS, CDR2 YFSETQ. The CDR3 spans 16 residues. Study-wide results and limits: A second wave expanding day 15 to 37 was CD4+-biased; contracting clones were balanced. Day 37-peaking second-wave clones had unconfirmed SARS-CoV-2 specificity. The main location of contracting CD4+ clones was CM and EM, and that of contracting CD8+ clones was EMRA.

The TCR was taken from an adult woman who had mild COVID-19 (a few samples of this study predate the infection). Cell type and time point are not known. Sample: PBMCs or a T cell subset sorted from them (not recorded which). The V call is TRBV5-1, the J call TRBJ2-7; D is ambiguous. CDR3 in amino acids: CASSLAGDHKGDEQYF. CDR3 coding DNA: TGCGCCAGCAGCTTGGCCGGAGATCACAAAGGCGACGAGCAGTACTTC.